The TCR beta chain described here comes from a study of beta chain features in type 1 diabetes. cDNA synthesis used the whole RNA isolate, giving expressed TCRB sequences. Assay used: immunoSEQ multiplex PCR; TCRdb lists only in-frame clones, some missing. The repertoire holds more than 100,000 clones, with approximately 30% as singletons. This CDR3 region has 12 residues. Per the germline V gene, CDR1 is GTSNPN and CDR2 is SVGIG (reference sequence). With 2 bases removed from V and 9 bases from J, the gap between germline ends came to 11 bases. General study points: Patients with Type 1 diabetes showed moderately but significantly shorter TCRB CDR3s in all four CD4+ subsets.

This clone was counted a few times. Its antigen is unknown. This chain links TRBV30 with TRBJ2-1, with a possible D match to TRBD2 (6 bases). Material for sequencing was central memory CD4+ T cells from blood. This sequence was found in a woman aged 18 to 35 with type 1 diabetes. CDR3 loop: CAWSLSGPEQFF. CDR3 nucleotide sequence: TGTGCCTGGAGTCTTAGCGGACCTGAGCAGTTCTTC.